This is a list of T cell receptor beta chains from one sample in a study of T-cell memory formation after mild COVID-19. TCRdb reprocessed the 5' RACE reads with MiXCR, giving one entry per CDR3 protein. The sample lists a few hundred thousand distinct CDR3 sequences, approximately 14% seen once, with approximately 20% in the top ten. Sequenced: PBMCs or a T cell subset sorted from them (not recorded which). The receptors derive from a man aged 18 to 29 who had mild COVID-19 (a few samples of this study predate the infection). Cell type and time point are not known. CDR3s include the opening cysteine and the closing phenylalanine or tryptophan. Fields, in order: V gene, D gene, J gene, clone size, CDR3 DNA, CDR3 protein. The D gene is left open where the match is weak. Some rows have no size entry. The others give once, few or many, or a class for an expanded clone.

>TRBV4-3|TRBD1|TRBJ1-5|many
TGCGCCAGCAGCTGGGACAGGGATCAGCCCCAGCATTTT
CASSWDRDQPQHF
>TRBV6-6|-|TRBJ1-6|few
TGTGCCAGCAGCCAAGGCGGGGGGCAAACCTCCTATAATTCACCCCTCCACTTT
CASSQGGGQTSYNSPLHF
>TRBV20-1|-|TRBJ1-4|-
TGCAGTGCTAGTTTTCTTCAGTTGGCTAATGAAAAACTGTTTTTT
CSASFLQLANEKLFF
>TRBV20-1|-|TRBJ2-1|-
TGCAGTGCTCGCCGTAGTCCTATCTATGAGCAGTTCTTC
CSARRSPIYEQFF
>TRBV12-3/TRBV12-4|-|TRBJ2-1|few
TGTGCCAGCAGTCTAACCTCAGGGGTTCGTGAGCAGTTCTTC
CASSLTSGVREQFF
>TRBV6-2/TRBV6-3|-|TRBJ1-5|-
TGTGCCAGCACCAGACTCCCCTGGGGCAATCAGCCCCAGCATTTT
CASTRLPWGNQPQHF
>TRBV20-1|-|TRBJ1-4|-
TGCAGTGCCCGGGGTCGTGGCGAAAAACTGTTTTTT
CSARGRGEKLFF
>TRBV12-3/TRBV12-4|TRBD1|TRBJ1-6|-
TGTGCCAGCAGTCTAGACAGGGGGCTATTCGCGGGCTCCTATAATTCACCCCTCCACTTT
CASSLDRGLFAGSYNSPLHF
>TRBV6-5|-|TRBJ2-7|many
TGTGCCAGCAGTTACACGGTTACCAACGAGCAGTACTTC
CASSYTVTNEQYF
>TRBV25-1|TRBD2|TRBJ2-5|-
TGTGCCAGCAGTGAACCGGGGGGGCGGTTGGAGACCCAGTACTTC
CASSEPGGRLETQYF
>TRBV5-3|-|TRBJ1-1|-
TGTGCCAGAAGTGAGAAAGCTTTCTTT
CARSEKAFF
>TRBV7-9|TRBD1|TRBJ1-2|-
TGTGCCAGCAGACCCTGGGACAGGAGCTATGGCTACACCTTC
CASRPWDRSYGYTF
>TRBV27|-|TRBJ2-1|many
TGTGCCAGCAGTTTATCAGGTATTAATGAGCAGTTCTTC
CASSLSGINEQFF
>TRBV5-5|-|TRBJ1-5|few
TGTGCCAGCAGCTTGGCCTTCCCCTCGGGGCCCAATCGGCCCCAGCATTTT
CASSLAFPSGPNRPQHF
>TRBV27|-|TRBJ2-3|-
TGTGCCAGCACCCCGGGCACCATTAGCACAGATACGCAGTATTTT
CASTPGTISTDTQYF
>TRBV7-9|TRBD1|TRBJ1-1|-
TGTGCCAGCCGCTACCCTCCCCGGGACAGGGGGTTCAACACTGAAGCTTTCTTT
CASRYPPRDRGFNTEAFF
>TRBV12-3/TRBV12-4|TRBD1|TRBJ1-2|few
TGTGCCACCTTTCTCTCAGGGGGTTTCGACTACACCTTC
CATFLSGGFDYTF
>TRBV5-1|-|TRBJ2-2|many
TGCGCCAGCAGCTCCGGGGTTAACACCGGGGAGCTGTTTTTT
CASSSGVNTGELFF
>TRBV4-3|-|TRBJ1-5|-
TGCGCCAGCAGCCAAGATCTGGGGGGCATTCAGCCCCAGCATTTT
CASSQDLGGIQPQHF
>TRBV3-1|-|TRBJ2-1|few
TGTGCCAGCAGCCAAGAAGCGAGCTGGAATGAGCAGTTCTTC
CASSQEASWNEQFF
>TRBV10-3|-|TRBJ2-5|-
TGTGCCATCAGTGATCCATCAGCAGGACAGTTAGAAGTGACCCAGTACTTC
CAISDPSAGQLEVTQYF
>TRBV12-3/TRBV12-4|-|TRBJ1-5|-
TGTGCCAGCAGTTCCCTCGATCAGCCCCAGCATTTT
CASSSLDQPQHF
>TRBV12-3/TRBV12-4|-|TRBJ1-1|few
TGTGCCAGCAGTCCCGCGGGGTGGTGGTATTCTGGCGCTTTCTTT
CASSPAGWWYSGAFF
>TRBV14|-|TRBJ2-2|-
TGTGCCAGCAGCCCGACCGTGGGCCCCGTACTAGCCACCGGGGAGCTGTTTTTT
CASSPTVGPVLATGELFF
>TRBV6-1|-|TRBJ1-4|-
TGTGCCAGCAGTGGTAATTGGGGATCGGATGAAAAACTGTTTTTT
CASSGNWGSDEKLFF
>TRBV12-3/TRBV12-4|-|TRBJ2-2|-
TGTGCCAGCAGGGAAGGGCGCACCGGGGAGCTGTTTTTT
CASREGRTGELFF
>TRBV7-3|TRBD2|TRBJ2-1|many
TGTGCCAGCAGCTCGTGGGGGGCTAGCGGGTACAATGAGCAGTTCTTC
CASSSWGASGYNEQFF
>TRBV6-5|-|TRBJ1-2|few
TGTGCCAGCAGGGAAGGATCTTCTGGCTACACCTTC
CASREGSSGYTF
>TRBV6-5|-|TRBJ2-3|few
TGTGCCAGCAGGCAACAAGTAGCGTTAGATACGCAGTATTTT
CASRQQVALDTQYF
>TRBV21-1|-|TRBJ2-2|few
TGTGCCAGCAGCGAAAACAGGGGACTAGAGGAGCGTAAGAAAAGAAGGGAGCTGTTTTTT
CASSENRGLEERKKRRELFF
>TRBV7-9|TRBD2|TRBJ2-3|few
TGTGCCAGCAGCAAACTAGCGGGGGTCACAGATACGCAGTATTTT
CASSKLAGVTDTQYF
>TRBV18|TRBD1|TRBJ1-1|-
TGTGCCAGCTCATCCAGGGGGTCTGAAGCTTTCTTT
CASSSRGSEAFF
>TRBV7-9|-|TRBJ2-6|-
TGTGCCAGCAGCTTCAACTTACGGGGGGCCTCTGGGGCCAACGTCCTGACTTTC
CASSFNLRGASGANVLTF
>TRBV7-9|-|TRBJ1-2|-
TGTGCCAGCAGCTTCCAGAGAACATTAGGGTCCTATGGCTACACCTTC
CASSFQRTLGSYGYTF
>TRBV5-1|TRBD2|TRBJ2-5|-
TGCGCCAGCAGCTTGGATTTAGCGGGGGGGCCTGGAAAGACCCAGTACTTC
CASSLDLAGGPGKTQYF